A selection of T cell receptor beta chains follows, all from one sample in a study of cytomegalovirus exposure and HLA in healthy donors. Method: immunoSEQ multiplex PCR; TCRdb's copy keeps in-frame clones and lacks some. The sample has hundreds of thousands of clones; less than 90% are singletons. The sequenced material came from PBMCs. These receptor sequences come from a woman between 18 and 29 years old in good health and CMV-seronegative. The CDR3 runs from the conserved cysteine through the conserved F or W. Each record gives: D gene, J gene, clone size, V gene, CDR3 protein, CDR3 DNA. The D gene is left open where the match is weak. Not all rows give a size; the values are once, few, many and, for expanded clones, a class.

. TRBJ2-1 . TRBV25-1 CASSEERVKQFF TGTGCCAGCAGTGAAGAACGGGTGAAGCAGTTCTTC
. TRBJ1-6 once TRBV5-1 CASSLVGSYNSPLHF TGCGCCAGCAGCTTGGTTGGCTCCTATAATTCACCCCTCCACTTT
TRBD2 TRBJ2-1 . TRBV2 CASRDPTSGRSGNEQFF TGTGCCAGCAGGGACCCGACTAGCGGGAGATCAGGCAATGAGCAGTTCTTC
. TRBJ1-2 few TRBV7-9 CASITLARSNGYTF TGTGCCAGCATCACACTCGCCAGGTCCAATGGCTACACCTTC
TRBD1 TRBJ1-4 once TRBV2 CASSESGTGVEKLFF TGTGCCAGCAGCGAGTCCGGGACAGGGGTTGAAAAACTGTTTTTT
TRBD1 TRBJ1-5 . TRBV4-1 CASSQGLDRVNQPQHF TGCGCCAGCAGCCAAGGTTTGGACAGGGTTAATCAGCCCCAGCATTTT
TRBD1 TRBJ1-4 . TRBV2 CASISQGETNEKLFF TGTGCCAGCATTTCTCAGGGGGAAACTAATGAAAAACTGTTTTTT
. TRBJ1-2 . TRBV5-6 CASSPAGGNYGYTF TGTGCCAGCAGCCCAGCTGGGGGAAACTATGGCTACACCTTC
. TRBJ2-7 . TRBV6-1 CASSVEGTYEGQYF TGTGCCAGCAGTGTCGAGGGTACCTACGAAGGGCAGTACTTC
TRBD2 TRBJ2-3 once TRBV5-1 CASSLAELAGSRTDTQYF TGCGCCAGCAGCTTGGCCGAGCTAGCGGGGAGCCGCACAGATACGCAGTATTTT
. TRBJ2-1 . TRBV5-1 CASRIPGNEQFF TGCGCCAGCCGAATACCGGGCAATGAGCAGTTCTTC
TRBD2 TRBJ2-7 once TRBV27 CASSLSKREGAFYEQYF TGTGCCAGCAGTTTATCTAAGCGGGAGGGGGCTTTCTACGAGCAGTACTTC
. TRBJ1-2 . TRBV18 CASSPPSGNYGYTF TGTGCCAGCTCACCACCGTCAGGGAACTATGGCTACACCTTC
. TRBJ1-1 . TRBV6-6 CASSYNKVMGEAFF TGTGCCAGCAGTTACAACAAGGTGATGGGTGAAGCTTTCTTT
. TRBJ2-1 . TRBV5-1 CAVSGDSYEQFF TGCGCCGTCTCCGGGGATAGTTATGAGCAGTTCTTC
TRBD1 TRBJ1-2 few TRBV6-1 CASSLTGSAGYTF TGTGCCAGCAGTCTGACAGGGTCGGCTGGCTACACCTTC
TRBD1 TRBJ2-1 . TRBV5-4 CASSLPGQAYNEQFF TGTGCCAGCAGCTTGCCAGGACAGGCCTACAATGAGCAGTTCTTC